Listed here is a single T cell receptor beta chain. The antigen this receptor binds is unknown. Base qualities are not provided; no much larger clone lies one nucleotide away. This entry is derived from a study of blood T cells in healthy people across ages (dated by TCRdb to about 2015). A note on the overall study: In model experiments, template switching captured about one uniquely barcoded TCR beta cDNA molecule for every two T cells. To track age-related changes in TCR beta repertoire diversity, the study relied on deep sequencing normalized with unique cDNA molecular identifiers. The donors were split into four age groups: young (average 16 years), middle-aged (roughly 39), aged (approximately 60) and long-lived (roughly 77). To avoid experimental bias, donors of different ages were randomly spread across the sequencing lanes. For two donors (one aged 18 to 29 and one aged 80 or older), the study analyzed two additional independent replicas of 1 million unique cDNA reads from the same blood draw. What the study reported, not specific to this receptor: Compared with the aged group, the long-lived group had more naive CD4+ T cells, fewer expanded clones and increased TCR diversity, suggesting age selection. The percentage of naive T cells measured by flow cytometry correlated strongly with observed TCR beta diversity. The CMV infection status of donors was not known, potentially confounding age-related changes in expanded clonotypes. Because profiling used bulk unsorted PBMCs, naive and antigen-experienced compartments could not be compared conclusively. Estimates of total diversity based on one million sequenced T cells were regarded as lower bounds and as underestimates. Observed TCR beta diversity per million T cells fell roughly linearly with age, and a significant reduction was already apparent by age roughly 40.

Library creation used 5' RACE. Sequencer: Illumina HiSeq 2500. A second roughly 6 to 11 cycle PCR used a sample-barcoded 5' primer and a J-beta primer mix. A template-switch 5' adaptor carrying 12 random nucleotides introduced a unique molecular identifier onto each TCR beta cDNA molecule. Each sample yielded at least 2.5 million CDR3-containing paired-end reads. First-strand cDNA synthesis was performed from all RNA using the Mint cDNA synthesis kit, with priming by a TRBC-specific oligonucleotide. Following uracil-DNA glycosylase treatment, all cDNA underwent a first 18-cycle PCR with the universal primers M1SS and BC2_uni_R. Under the source paper's analysis protocol: Normalization of each sample was performed by random selection of 1 million high-quality reads, each carrying a distinct molecular identifier. Instead of being binned into consensus sequences, reads with shared molecular identifiers were discarded. MiTCR, run with a Q25 quality threshold and the strictest error-elimination algorithm, handled CDR3 identification, clonotype clustering and error correction. A nonparametric unseen species model using Euler transformation provided a lower-bound estimate of total TCR beta diversity. The public reads were run again by TCRdb, first through fastp at Q25 and then through MiXCR, and only productive beta chains were kept. For every CDR3 protein sequence, its rows merge into one entry that carries the most common genes and DNA. TCRdb, rather than the study authors, made the V and J calls. This sample comprises over a million distinct CDR3 sequences, about 45% of them detected only once. The top ten clones comprise about 4% of the sample.

Donors were under 40 systemically healthy Caucasian individuals from Russia aged about 6 to 100 years. Ten milliliters of peripheral blood were drawn from each donor into EDTA-treated Vacutainer tubes. Ficoll-Paque density-gradient centrifugation was used to isolate PBMCs, with at least 6 million per sample. Total RNA was extracted from PBMCs with Trizol reagent, with at least 6 micrograms obtained per sample. The percentages of naive CD45RAhigh/CD27high T cells were determined by flow cytometry on a PBMC aliquot from every donor. The origin of this receptor is a woman under 30 in good health. The specimen was blood.

The DNA sequence is TGTGCCAGCAGCTCAAGGACGGACCTAAACACTGAAGCTTTCTTT. Protein translation: CASSSRTDLNTEAFF. The chain is made from TRBV7-9 and TRBJ1-1; the D gene cannot be named for sure. V loses 4 bases of germline sequence and J loses 2 bases, and the interval between the two ends is 14 bases. From the germline V gene (reference sequence), CDR1 is SEHNR and CDR2 is FQNEAQ. From the cysteine up to the phenylalanine, the CDR3 has a length of 15 residues. Kept here is only the CDR3 DNA, which spans 45 bases and is read in frame from base 1. The reference TRBV7-9 and TRBJ1-1 proteins fill in what lies around the CDR3, so the full variable domain reads DTGVSQNPRHKITKRGQNVTFRCDPISEHNRLYWYRQTLGQGPEFLTYFQNEAQLEKSRLLSDRFSAERPKGSFSTLEIQRTEQGDSAMYLCASSSRTDLNTEAFFGQGTRLTVV.